A selection of T cell receptor beta chains follows, all from one sample in a study of cytomegalovirus exposure and HLA in healthy donors. Produced via immunoSEQ multiplex PCR; TCRdb's table is partial and in-frame only. The table shows under 200,000 clones, with approximately 80% occurring only once. The sample comprised PBMCs. Receptors originate from a man in his fifties in good health and CMV-seropositive. Both conserved end residues are part of each CDR3. D genes are given only for firm matches. For some rows the clone size is stated as once, few or many, or as a class when expanded; others skip it.

d_call	clone_size	j_call	v_call	cdr3_aa	cdr3_nt
NA	NA	TRBJ1-1	TRBV19	CASSISGDEAFF	TGTGCCAGTAGTATTTCGGGGGATGAAGCTTTCTTT
NA	NA	TRBJ1-5	TRBV7-2	CASSLESTGYSNQPQHF	TGTGCCAGCAGCTTAGAATCGACAGGCTATAGCAATCAGCCCCAGCATTTT
NA	NA	TRBJ2-1	TRBV2	CASSEATGPYNEQFF	TGTGCCAGCAGTGAAGCAACCGGTCCCTACAATGAGCAGTTCTTC
TRBD2	NA	TRBJ2-2	TRBV5-5	CASSLGVAGLTGELFF	TGTGCCAGCAGCTTGGGGGTAGCGGGGCTCACCGGGGAGCTGTTTTTT
TRBD2	NA	TRBJ2-7	TRBV4-2	CASSQEGGTDSYEQYF	TGTGCCAGCAGCCAAGAGGGGGGGACGGACTCCTACGAGCAGTACTTC
TRBD1	NA	TRBJ1-4	TRBV7-8	CASSQGATNEKLFF	TGTGCCAGTAGTCAGGGGGCAACTAATGAAAAACTGTTTTTT
NA	NA	TRBJ2-1	TRBV18	CASSPLADNEQFF	TGTGCCAGCTCACCATTAGCAGACAATGAGCAGTTCTTC
NA	NA	TRBJ1-6	TRBV7-2	CASSAEGTNLNSPLHF	TGTGCCAGCAGCGCCGAGGGGACTAACTTGAATTCACCCCTCCACTTT
TRBD1	NA	TRBJ1-2	TRBV27	CASSLGTGSPYGYTF	TGTGCCAGCAGTCTCGGGACAGGGTCCCCCTATGGCTACACCTTC
NA	NA	TRBJ1-3	TRBV4-3	CASSQDRRSSGNTIYF	TGCGCCAGCAGCCAAGATCGGCGGAGCTCTGGAAACACCATATATTTT
TRBD1	few	TRBJ1-1	TRBV9	CASSSRQGAENTEAFF	TGTGCCAGCAGCTCCCGACAGGGGGCCGAGAACACTGAAGCTTTCTTT
NA	NA	TRBJ2-2	TRBV19	CASSIRGTYTGELFF	TGTGCCAGTAGTATAAGGGGTACTTATACCGGGGAGCTGTTTTTT
TRBD2	NA	TRBJ2-3	TRBV2	CASSSRLAGGTDTQYF	TGTGCCAGCAGTTCCAGACTAGCGGGGGGCACAGATACGCAGTATTTT
NA	NA	TRBJ2-3	TRBV15	CATSRGVQGADTQYF	TGTGCCACCAGCAGAGGGGTACAGGGTGCCGATACGCAGTATTTT
NA	NA	TRBJ1-2	TRBV5-1	CASSPLRQAAEGYTF	TGCGCCAGCAGCCCCTTAAGGCAGGCTGCTGAAGGCTACACCTTC
TRBD2	NA	TRBJ2-1	TRBV7-2	CASSLVGLGDEQFF	TGTGCCAGCAGCTTAGTGGGACTAGGTGATGAGCAGTTCTTC
TRBD2	NA	TRBJ2-1	TRBV5-6	CASSLGGLAGSRPYNEQFF	TGTGCCAGCAGCTTAGGCGGACTAGCGGGATCACGTCCCTACAATGAGCAGTTCTTC
TRBD1	once	TRBJ1-4	TRBV29-1	CSVAGQGHQKLFF	TGCAGCGTTGCGGGACAGGGCCATCAAAAACTGTTTTTT
NA	once	TRBJ1-5	TRBV7-2	CASSFSGAHQPQHF	TGTGCCAGCAGCTTTTCAGGGGCGCATCAGCCCCAGCATTTT
TRBD1	NA	TRBJ2-6	TRBV28	CASSPSTGAGANVLTF	TGTGCCAGCAGCCCCTCCACAGGGGCTGGGGCCAACGTCCTGACTTTC
NA	NA	TRBJ2-7	TRBV2	CASSERGYEQYF	TGTGCCAGCAGTGAACGAGGATACGAGCAGTACTTC
NA	NA	TRBJ1-5	TRBV19	CASSIAVQGREPQHF	TGTGCCAGTAGTATAGCTGTACAGGGCCGAGAGCCCCAGCATTTT
TRBD2	NA	TRBJ2-7	TRBV6-1	CASSESGGRYEQYF	TGTGCCAGCAGTGAATCCGGGGGGAGATACGAGCAGTACTTC
TRBD2	NA	TRBJ2-7	TRBV11-2	CASSLTPGGTYEQYF	TGTGCCAGCAGCTTAACCCCGGGGGGGACCTACGAGCAGTACTTC
TRBD2	NA	TRBJ2-5	TRBV9	CASSVAMASGQETQYF	TGTGCCAGCAGCGTAGCTATGGCTAGCGGACAAGAGACCCAGTACTTC
NA	NA	TRBJ2-6	TRBV7-9	CAIPSVSGANVLTF	TGTGCCATCCCGTCGGTTTCTGGGGCCAACGTCCTGACTTTC
NA	NA	TRBJ1-3	TRBV11-3	CASSLAQGRNTIYF	TGTGCCAGCAGCTTAGCTCAGGGGAGAAACACCATATATTTT
NA	once	TRBJ2-5	TRBV7-2	CASSPQGTGNQETQYF	TGTGCCAGCAGCCCCCAGGGGACGGGGAACCAAGAGACCCAGTACTTC
TRBD2	NA	TRBJ2-7	TRBV11-2	CASSKTSGNSYEQYF	TGTGCCAGCAGCAAAACTAGCGGGAACTCCTACGAGCAGTACTTC
NA	NA	TRBJ2-5	TRBV7-3	CASSPSGVGETQYF	TGTGCCAGCAGCCCCTCCGGGGTCGGGGAGACCCAGTACTTC
NA	NA	TRBJ2-1	TRBV4-3	CASSQGKRHDEQFF	TGCGCCAGCAGCCAAGGGAAGAGGCACGATGAGCAGTTCTTC
NA	NA	TRBJ1-2	TRBV5-8	CASSRTEHYGYTF	TGTGCCAGCAGTCGGACAGAACACTATGGCTACACCTTC
NA	NA	TRBJ2-2	TRBV29-1	CSAEAVGELFF	TGCAGCGCGGAGGCGGTCGGGGAGCTGTTTTTT
NA	NA	TRBJ1-5	TRBV30	CAWSVLKQPQHF	TGTGCCTGGAGTGTCCTAAAACAGCCCCAGCATTTT
NA	NA	TRBJ2-7	TRBV7-6	CASSFGESSGEPGLYF	TGTGCCAGCAGCTTTGGTGAATCCTCGGGGGAGCCAGGGCTGTACTTC
TRBD2	few	TRBJ2-3	TRBV18	CASSPRLAGAADTQYF	TGTGCCAGCTCACCCAGACTAGCGGGAGCGGCAGATACGCAGTATTTT
TRBD2	NA	TRBJ2-3	TRBV19	CASSTGGFTDTQYF	TGTGCCAGTAGTACCGGGGGGTTCACAGATACGCAGTATTTT